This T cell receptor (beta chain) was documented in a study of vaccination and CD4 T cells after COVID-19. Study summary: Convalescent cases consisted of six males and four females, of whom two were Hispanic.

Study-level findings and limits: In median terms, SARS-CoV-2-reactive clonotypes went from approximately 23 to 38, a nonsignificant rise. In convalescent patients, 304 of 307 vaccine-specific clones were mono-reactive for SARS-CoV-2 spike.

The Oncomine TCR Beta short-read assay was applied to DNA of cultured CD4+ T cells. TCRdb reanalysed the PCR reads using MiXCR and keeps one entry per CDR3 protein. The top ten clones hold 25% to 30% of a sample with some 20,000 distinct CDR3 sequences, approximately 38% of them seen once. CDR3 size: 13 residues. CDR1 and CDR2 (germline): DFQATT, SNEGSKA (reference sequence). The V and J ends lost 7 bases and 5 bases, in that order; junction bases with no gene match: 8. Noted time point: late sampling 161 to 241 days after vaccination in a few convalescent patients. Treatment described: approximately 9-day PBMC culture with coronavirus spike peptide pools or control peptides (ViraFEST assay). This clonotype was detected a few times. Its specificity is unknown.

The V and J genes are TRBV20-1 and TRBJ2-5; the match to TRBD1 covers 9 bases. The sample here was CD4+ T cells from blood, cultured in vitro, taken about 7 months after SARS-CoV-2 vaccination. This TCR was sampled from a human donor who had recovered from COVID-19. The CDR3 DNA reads TGCAGTGTCCCGACAGGGGGGATGGAGACCCAGTACTTC. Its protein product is CSVPTGGMETQYF.